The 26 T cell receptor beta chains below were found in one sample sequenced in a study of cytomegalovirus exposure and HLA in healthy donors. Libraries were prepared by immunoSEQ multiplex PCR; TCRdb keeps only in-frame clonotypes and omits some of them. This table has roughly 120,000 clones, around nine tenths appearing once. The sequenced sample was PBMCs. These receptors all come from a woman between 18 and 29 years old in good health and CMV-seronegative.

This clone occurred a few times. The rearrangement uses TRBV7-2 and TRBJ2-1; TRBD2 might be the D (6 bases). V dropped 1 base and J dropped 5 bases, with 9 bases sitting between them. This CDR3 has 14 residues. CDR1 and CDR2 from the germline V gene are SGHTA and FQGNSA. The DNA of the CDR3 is TGTGCCAGCAGCTTAGGCGGGGCCGACAATGAGCAGTTCTTC. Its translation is CASSLGGADNEQFF.

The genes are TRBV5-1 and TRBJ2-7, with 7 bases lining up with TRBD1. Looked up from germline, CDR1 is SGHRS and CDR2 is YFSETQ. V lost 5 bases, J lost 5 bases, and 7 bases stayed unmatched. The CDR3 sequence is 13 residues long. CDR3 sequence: CASRVQGTHEQYF. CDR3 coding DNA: TGCGCCAGCAGAGTACAGGGGACCCACGAGCAGTACTTC.

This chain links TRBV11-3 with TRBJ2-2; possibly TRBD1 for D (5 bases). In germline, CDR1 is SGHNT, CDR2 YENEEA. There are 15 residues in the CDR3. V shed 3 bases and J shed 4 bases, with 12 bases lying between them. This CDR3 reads CASSFQGWSTGELFF. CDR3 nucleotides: TGTGCCAGCAGCTTCCAGGGATGGAGCACCGGGGAGCTGTTTTTT. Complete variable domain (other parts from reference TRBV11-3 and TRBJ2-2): EAGVVQSPRYKIIEKKQPVAFWCNPISGHNTLYWYLQNLGQGPELLIRYENEEAVDDSQLPKDRFSAERLKGVDSTLKIQPAELGDSAVYLCASSFQGWSTGELFFGEGSRLTVL.

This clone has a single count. The CDR3 nucleotides read TGTGCCAGCAGTCCGGGACAGATGAACACTGAAGCTTTCTTT. Its translation is CASSPGQMNTEAFF. The rearrangement links TRBV6-4 to TRBJ1-1; 7 positions agree with TRBD1. CDR1 and CDR2 (germline): MRHNA, SNTAGT. The ends lost 5 bases at V and 0 bases at J; junction bases unmatched: 3. The CDR3 contains 14 residues.

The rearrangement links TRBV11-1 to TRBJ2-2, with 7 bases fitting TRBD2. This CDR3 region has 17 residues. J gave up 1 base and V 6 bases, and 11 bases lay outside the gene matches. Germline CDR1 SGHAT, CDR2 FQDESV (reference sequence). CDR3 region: CASRAGASGLNTGELFF. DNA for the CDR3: TGTGCCAGCAGGGCCGGGGCTAGCGGTTTGAACACCGGGGAGCTGTTTTTT.

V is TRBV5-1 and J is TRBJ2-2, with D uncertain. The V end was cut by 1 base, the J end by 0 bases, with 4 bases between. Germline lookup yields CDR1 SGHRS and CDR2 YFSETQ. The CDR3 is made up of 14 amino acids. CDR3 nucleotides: TGCGCCAGCAGCTTGCAGGCGAACACCGGGGAGCTGTTTTTT. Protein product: CASSLQANTGELFF.

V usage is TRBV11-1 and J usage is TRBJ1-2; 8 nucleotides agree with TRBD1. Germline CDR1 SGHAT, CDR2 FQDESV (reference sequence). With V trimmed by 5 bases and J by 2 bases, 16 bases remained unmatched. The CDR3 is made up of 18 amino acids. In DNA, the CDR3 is TGTGCCAGCAGCCTATGGACAGGGACCCTACAAGGGAACTATGGCTACACCTTC. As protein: CASSLWTGTLQGNYGYTF.

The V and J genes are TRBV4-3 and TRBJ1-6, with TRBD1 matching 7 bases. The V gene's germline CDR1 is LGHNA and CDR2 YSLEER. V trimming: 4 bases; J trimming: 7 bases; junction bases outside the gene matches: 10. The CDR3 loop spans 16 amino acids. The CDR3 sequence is CASSLEFTGANSPLHF. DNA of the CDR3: TGCGCCAGCAGCCTCGAATTTACAGGGGCGAATTCACCCCTCCACTTT.

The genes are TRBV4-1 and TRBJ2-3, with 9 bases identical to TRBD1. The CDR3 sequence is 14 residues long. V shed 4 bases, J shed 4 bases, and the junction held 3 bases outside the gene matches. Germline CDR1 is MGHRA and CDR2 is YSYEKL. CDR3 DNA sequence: TGCGCCAGCAGCCCGGGACAGGGAGCAGATACGCAGTATTTT. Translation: CASSPGQGADTQYF.

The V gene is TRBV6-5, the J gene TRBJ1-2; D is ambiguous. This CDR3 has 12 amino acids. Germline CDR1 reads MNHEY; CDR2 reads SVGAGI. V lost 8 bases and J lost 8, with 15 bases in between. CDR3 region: CASGGHVGGYTF. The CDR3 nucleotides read TGTGCCAGCGGAGGCCACGTAGGCGGCTACACCTTC.

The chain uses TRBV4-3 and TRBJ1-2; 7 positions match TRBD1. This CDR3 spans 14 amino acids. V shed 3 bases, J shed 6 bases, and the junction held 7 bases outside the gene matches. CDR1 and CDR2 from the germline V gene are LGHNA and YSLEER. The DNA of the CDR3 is TGCGCCAGCAGCCATTACACCCAGGGGGATGGCTACACCTTC. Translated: CASSHYTQGDGYTF.

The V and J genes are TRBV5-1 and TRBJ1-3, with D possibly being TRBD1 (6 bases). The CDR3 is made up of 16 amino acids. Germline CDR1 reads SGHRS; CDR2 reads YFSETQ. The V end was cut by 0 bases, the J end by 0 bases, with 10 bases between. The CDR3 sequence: CASSLGTAVSGNTIYF. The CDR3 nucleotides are TGCGCCAGCAGCTTGGGGACAGCTGTCTCTGGAAACACCATATATTTT.

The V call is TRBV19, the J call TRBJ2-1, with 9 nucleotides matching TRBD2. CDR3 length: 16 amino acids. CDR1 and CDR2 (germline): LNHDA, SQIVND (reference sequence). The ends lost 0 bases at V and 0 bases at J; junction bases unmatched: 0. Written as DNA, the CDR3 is TGTGCCAGTAGTATAGATAGCGGGAGCTCCTACAATGAGCAGTTCTTC. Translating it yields CASSIDSGSSYNEQFF.

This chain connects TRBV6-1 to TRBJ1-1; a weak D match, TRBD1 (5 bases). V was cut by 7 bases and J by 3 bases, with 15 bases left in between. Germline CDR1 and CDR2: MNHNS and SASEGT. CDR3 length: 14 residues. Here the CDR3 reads CASTRSWGDTEAFF. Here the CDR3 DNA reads TGTGCCAGCACCCGGTCCTGGGGGGACACTGAAGCTTTCTTT.

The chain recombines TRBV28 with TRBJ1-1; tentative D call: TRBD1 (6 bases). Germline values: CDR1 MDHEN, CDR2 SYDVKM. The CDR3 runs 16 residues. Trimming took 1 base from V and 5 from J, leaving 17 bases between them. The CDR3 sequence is CASSLFNRDIVTEAFF. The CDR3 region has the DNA TGTGCCAGCAGTTTATTCAACCGGGACATCGTAACTGAAGCTTTCTTT.

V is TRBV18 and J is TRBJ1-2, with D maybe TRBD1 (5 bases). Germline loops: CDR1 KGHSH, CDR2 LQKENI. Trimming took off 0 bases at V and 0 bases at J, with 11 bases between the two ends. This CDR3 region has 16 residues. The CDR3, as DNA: TGTGCCAGCTCACCACCTGCAACAGGAGCTAACTATGGCTACACCTTC. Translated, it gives CASSPPATGANYGYTF.

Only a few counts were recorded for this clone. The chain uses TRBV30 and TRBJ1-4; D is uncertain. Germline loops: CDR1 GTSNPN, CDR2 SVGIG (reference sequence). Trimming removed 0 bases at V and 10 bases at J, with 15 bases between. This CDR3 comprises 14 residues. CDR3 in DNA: TGTGCCTGGAGTGTAGGCCAGGAATCTGGAAAACTGTTTTTT. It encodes CAWSVGQESGKLFF.

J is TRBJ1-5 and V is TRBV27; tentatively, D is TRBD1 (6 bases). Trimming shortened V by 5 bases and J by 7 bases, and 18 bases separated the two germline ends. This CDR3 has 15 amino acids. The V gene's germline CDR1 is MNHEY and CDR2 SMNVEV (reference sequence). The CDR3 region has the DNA TGTGCCAGCAGTCGAATGCAGGGGTTGGAACAGCCCCAGCATTTT. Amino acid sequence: CASSRMQGLEQPQHF.

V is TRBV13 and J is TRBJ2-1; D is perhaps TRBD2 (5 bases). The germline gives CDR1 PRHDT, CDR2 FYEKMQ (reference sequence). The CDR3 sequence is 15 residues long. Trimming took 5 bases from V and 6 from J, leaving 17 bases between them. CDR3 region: CASSQPYGESNEQFF. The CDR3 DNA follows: TGTGCCAGCAGCCAGCCTTACGGGGAATCCAATGAGCAGTTCTTC. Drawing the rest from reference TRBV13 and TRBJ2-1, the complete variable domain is AAGVIQSPRHLIKEKRETATLKCYPIPRHDTVYWYQQGPGQDPQFLISFYEKMQSDKGSIPDRFSAQQFSDYHSELNMSSLELGDSALYFCASSQPYGESNEQFFGPGTRLTVL.

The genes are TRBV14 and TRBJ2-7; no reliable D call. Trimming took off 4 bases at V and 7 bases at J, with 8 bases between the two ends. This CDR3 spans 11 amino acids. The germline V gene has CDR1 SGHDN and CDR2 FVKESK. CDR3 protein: CASSLHKEQYF. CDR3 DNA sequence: TGTGCCAGCAGCCTTCACAAGGAGCAGTACTTC.

This CDR3 is CASSEGRRGRGGQPQHF. CDR3 coding DNA: TGTGCCAGCAGTGAAGGACGCCGCGGCAGGGGAGGGCAGCCCCAGCATTTT. The chain recombines TRBV2 with TRBJ1-5, with a tentative D call TRBD1 (6 bases). CDR3 length: 17 amino acids. Germline CDR1 SNHLY, CDR2 FYNNEI. V gave up 1 base and J gave up 7 bases, with 20 bases separating them.

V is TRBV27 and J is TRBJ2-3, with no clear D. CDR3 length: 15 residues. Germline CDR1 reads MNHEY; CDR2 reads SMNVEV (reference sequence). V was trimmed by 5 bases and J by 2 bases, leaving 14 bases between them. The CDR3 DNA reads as TGTGCCAGCAGTGGTCAGACTGGTCCCACAGATACGCAGTATTTT. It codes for CASSGQTGPTDTQYF.

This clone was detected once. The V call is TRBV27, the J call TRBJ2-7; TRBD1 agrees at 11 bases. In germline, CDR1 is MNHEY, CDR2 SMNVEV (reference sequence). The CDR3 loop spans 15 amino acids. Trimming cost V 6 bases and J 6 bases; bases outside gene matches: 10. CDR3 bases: TGTGCCAGCAGGAAAGGACAGGGGGCTCCCCTCGAGCAGTACTTC. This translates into CASRKGQGAPLEQYF.

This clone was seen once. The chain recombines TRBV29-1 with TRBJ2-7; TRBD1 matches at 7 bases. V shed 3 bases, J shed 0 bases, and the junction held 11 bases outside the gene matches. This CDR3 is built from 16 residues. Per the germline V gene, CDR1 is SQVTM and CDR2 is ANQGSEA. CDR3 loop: CSVEGYGQVDSYEQYF. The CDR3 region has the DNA TGCAGCGTTGAGGGGTACGGACAGGTTGACTCCTACGAGCAGTACTTC.

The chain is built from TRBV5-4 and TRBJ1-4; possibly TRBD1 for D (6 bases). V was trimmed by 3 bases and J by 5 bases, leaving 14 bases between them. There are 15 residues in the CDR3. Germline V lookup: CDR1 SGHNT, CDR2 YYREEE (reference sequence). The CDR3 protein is CASSSTGTFNEKLFF. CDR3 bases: TGTGCCAGCAGCTCCACCGGGACATTCAATGAAAAACTGTTTTTT.

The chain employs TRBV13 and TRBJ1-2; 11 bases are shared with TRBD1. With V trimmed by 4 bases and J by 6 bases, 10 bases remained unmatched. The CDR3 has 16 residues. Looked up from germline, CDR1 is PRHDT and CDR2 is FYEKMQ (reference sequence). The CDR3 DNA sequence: TGTGCCAGCAGCTCCCTCCGCCGGACAGGGGGCGATGGCTACACCTTC. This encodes CASSSLRRTGGDGYTF.